This T cell receptor (beta chain) emerged from a study of blood T cell repertoires in COVID-19. Study summary: Sites across the United States, Italy and Spain contributed samples from acute and convalescent COVID-19. PBMCs, B-cell-depleted T cells, or T cells provided the cDNA or gDNA that made up the material.

Original methodology: Amplifying reference gene primers gave estimates of nucleated cell counts. Profiled with immunoSEQ multiplex PCR; TCRdb holds only in-frame clones, not every one. The DNA was the basis for D and trimming; V, J and clone size are from that table. Of fewer than 400,000 clones in the sample, 85% were seen once. Sequenced sample: peripheral blood. The origin of this receptor is a woman in her late teens or twenties with acute or convalescent COVID-19.

CDR3 residues: CASSLSGYTYEQYF. The CDR3 region has the DNA TGTGCCAGCAGTTTATCGGGCTACACCTACGAGCAGTACTTC. The rearrangement uses TRBV27 and TRBJ2-7; no reliable D call. Per germline, CDR1 MNHEY and CDR2 SMNVEV (reference sequence). Trimming took off 0 bases at V and 2 bases at J, with 8 bases between the two ends. The CDR3 runs to 14 residues.